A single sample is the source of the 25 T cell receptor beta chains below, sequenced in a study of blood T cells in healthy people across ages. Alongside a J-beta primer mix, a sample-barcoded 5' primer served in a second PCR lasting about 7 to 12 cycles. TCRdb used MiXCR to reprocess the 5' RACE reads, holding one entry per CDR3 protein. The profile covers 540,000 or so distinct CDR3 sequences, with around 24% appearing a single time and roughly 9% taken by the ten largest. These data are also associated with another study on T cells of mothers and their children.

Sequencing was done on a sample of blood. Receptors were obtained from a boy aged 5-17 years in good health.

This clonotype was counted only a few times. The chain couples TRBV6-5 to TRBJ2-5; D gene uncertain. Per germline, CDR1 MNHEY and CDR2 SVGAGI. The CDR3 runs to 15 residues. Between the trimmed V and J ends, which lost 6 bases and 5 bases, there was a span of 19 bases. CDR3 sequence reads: CASSRGPEFRETQYF. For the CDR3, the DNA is TGTGCCAGCAGCCGAGGACCAGAGTTCCGGGAGACCCAGTACTTC.

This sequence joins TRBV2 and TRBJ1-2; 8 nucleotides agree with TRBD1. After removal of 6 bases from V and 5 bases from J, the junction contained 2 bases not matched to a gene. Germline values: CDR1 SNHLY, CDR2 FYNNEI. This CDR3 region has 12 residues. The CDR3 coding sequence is TGTGCCAGCAGACAGGGGGTTTATGGCTACACCTTC. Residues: CASRQGVYGYTF.

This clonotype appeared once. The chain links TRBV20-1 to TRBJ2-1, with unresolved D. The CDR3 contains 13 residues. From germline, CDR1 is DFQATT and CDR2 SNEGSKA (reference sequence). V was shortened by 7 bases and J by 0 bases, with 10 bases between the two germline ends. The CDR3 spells CSVVDFSYNEQFF. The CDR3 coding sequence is TGCAGTGTCGTAGACTTCTCCTACAATGAGCAGTTCTTC.

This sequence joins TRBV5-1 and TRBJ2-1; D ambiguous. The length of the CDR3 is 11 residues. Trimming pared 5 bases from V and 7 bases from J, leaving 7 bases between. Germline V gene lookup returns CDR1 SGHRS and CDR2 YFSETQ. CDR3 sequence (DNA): TGCGCCAGCAGACTAAGAAATGAGCAGTTCTTC. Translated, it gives CASRLRNEQFF.

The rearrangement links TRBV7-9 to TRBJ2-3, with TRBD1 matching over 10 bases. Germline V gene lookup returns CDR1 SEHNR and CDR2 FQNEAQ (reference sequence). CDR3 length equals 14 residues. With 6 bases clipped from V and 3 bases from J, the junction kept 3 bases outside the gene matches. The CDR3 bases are TGTGCCAGCAGGAGGACAGGGGGTACAGATACGCAGTATTTT. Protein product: CASRRTGGTDTQYF. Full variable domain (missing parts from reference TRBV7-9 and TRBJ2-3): DTGVSQNPRHKITKRGQNVTFRCDPISEHNRLYWYRQTLGQGPEFLTYFQNEAQLEKSRLLSDRFSAERPKGSFSTLEIQRTEQGDSAMYLCASRRTGGTDTQYFGPGTRLTVL.

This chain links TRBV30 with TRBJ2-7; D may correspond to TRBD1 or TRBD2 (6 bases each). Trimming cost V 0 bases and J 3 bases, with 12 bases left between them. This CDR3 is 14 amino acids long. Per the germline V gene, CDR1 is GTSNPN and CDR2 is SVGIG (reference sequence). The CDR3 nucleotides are TGTGCCTGGAGTGTACCGGGGGCGATCTACGAGCAGTACTTC. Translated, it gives CAWSVPGAIYEQYF.

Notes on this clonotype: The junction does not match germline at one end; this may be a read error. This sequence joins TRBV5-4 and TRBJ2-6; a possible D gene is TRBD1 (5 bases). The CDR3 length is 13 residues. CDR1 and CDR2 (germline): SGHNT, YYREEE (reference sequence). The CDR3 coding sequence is TGTGCCAGCAGCTTGACTGGGGCCAACGCCCTGACTTTC. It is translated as CASSLTGANALTF.

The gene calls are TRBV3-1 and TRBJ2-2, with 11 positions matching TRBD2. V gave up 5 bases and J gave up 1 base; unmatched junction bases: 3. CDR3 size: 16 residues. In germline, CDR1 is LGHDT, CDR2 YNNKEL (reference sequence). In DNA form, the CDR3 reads TGTGCCAGCAGCGCGACTAGCGGGGTGAACACCGGGGAGCTGTTTTTT. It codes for CASSATSGVNTGELFF. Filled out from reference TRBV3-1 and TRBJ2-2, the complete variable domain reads DTAVSQTPKYLVTQMGNDKSIKCEQNLGHDTMYWYKQDSKKFLKIMFSYNNKELIINETVPNRFSPKSPDKAHLNLHINSLELGDSAVYFCASSATSGVNTGELFFGEGSRLTVL.

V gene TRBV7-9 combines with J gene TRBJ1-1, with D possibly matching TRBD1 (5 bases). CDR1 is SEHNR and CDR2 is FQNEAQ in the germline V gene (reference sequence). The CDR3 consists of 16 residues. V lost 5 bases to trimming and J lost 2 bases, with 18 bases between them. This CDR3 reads CASSRQPGRSNTEAFF. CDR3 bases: TGTGCCAGCAGCAGACAGCCCGGAAGAAGTAACACTGAAGCTTTCTTT. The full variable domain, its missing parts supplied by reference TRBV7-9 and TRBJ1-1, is DTGVSQNPRHKITKRGQNVTFRCDPISEHNRLYWYRQTLGQGPEFLTYFQNEAQLEKSRLLSDRFSAERPKGSFSTLEIQRTEQGDSAMYLCASSRQPGRSNTEAFFGQGTRLTVV.

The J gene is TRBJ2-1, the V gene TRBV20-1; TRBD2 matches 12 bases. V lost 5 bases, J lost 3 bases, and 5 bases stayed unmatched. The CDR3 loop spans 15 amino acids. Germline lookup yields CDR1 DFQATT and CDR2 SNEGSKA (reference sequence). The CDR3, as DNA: TGCAGTGCTCCCCGGACTAGCGGGGACTACAATGAGCAGTTCTTC. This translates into CSAPRTSGDYNEQFF.

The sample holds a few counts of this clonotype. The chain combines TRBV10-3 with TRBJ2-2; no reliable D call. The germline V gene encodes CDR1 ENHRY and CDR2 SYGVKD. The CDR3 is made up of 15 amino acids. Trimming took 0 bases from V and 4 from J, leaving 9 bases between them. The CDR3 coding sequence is TGTGCCATCAGTGAGTCGGCAGCGCTCACCGGGGAGCTGTTTTTT. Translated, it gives CAISESAALTGELFF.

In nucleotides, the CDR3 is TGTGCCAGCAGCCCTAACCCCGTCGGGCAGCCCCAGCATTTT. This translates into CASSPNPVGQPQHF. The rearrangement uses TRBV7-9 and TRBJ1-5; no clear D gene. This CDR3 has 14 residues. The V and J ends lost 5 bases and 7 bases respectively, with 15 bases between them. Looked up from germline, CDR1 is SEHNR and CDR2 is FQNEAQ (reference sequence).

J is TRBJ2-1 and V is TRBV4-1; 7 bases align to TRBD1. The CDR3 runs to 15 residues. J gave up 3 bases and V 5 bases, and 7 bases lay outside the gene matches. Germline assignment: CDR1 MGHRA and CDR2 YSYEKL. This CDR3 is CASSRSRQGYNEQFF. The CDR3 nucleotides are TGCGCCAGCAGCAGGTCGAGACAGGGCTACAATGAGCAGTTCTTC.

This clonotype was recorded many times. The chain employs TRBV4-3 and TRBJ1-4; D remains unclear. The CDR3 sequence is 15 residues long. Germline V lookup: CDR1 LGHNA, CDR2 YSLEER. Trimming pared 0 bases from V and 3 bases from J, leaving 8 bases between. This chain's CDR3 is CASSQDGLSNEKLFF. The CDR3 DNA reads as TGCGCCAGCAGCCAAGACGGGCTTTCTAATGAAAAACTGTTTTTT.

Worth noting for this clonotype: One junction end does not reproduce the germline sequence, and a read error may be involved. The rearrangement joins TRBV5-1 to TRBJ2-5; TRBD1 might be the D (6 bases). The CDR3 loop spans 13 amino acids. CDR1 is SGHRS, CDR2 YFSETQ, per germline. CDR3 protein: CASRLGQVETQYF. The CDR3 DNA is TGCGCCAGCAGGTTGGGACAAGTAGAGACCCAGTACTTC.

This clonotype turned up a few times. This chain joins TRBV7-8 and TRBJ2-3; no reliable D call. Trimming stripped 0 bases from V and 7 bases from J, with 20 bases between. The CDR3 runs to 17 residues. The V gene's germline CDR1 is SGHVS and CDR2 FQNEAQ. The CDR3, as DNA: TGTGCCAGCAGCTTAGCCACACGGTCCATAGTAGCCTATACGCAGTATTTT. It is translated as CASSLATRSIVAYTQYF.

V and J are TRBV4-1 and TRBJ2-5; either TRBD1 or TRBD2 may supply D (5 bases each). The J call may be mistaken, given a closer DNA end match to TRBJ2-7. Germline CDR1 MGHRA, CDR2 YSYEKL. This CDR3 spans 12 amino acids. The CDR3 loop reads CASSPVGGEQYF. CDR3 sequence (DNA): TGCGCCAGCAGTCCCGTTGGGGGCGAGCAGTACTTC.

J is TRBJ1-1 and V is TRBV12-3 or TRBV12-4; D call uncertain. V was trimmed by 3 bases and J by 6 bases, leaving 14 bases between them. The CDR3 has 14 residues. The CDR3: CASSFTSLRAEAFF. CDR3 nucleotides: TGTGCCAGCAGTTTTACCTCCCTTCGCGCTGAAGCTTTCTTT.

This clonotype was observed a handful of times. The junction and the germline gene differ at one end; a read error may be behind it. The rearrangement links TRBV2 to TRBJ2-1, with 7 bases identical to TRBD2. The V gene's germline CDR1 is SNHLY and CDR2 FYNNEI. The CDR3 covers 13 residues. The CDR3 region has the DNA TGCGCCAGTCTCGGACTAGGGCGGAATGAGCAGTTCTTC. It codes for CASLGLGRNEQFF.

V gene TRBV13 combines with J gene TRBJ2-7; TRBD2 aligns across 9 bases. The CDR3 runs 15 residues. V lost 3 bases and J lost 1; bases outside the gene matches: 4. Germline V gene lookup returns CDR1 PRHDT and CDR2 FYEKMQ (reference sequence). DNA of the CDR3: TGTGCCAGCAGCTTCCCTAGCGGGGTGTCCTACGAGCAGTACTTC. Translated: CASSFPSGVSYEQYF.

CDR3 DNA sequence: TGTGCCAGCAGTTCTCCCGGCCAGGGGGCCTCCAACACTGAAGCTTTCTTT. It is translated as CASSSPGQGASNTEAFF. The chain is built from TRBV28 and TRBJ1-1; 8 bases agree with TRBD1. The CDR3 spans 17 residues. Germline lookup yields CDR1 MDHEN and CDR2 SYDVKM. With V trimmed by 4 bases and J by 2 bases, 12 bases remained unmatched.

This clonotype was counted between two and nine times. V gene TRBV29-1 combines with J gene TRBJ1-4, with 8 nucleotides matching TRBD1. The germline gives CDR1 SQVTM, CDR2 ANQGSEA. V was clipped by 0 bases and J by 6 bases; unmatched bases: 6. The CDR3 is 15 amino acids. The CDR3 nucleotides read TGCAGCGTTGAAGATCAGGGGGCGATTTATGAAAAACTGTTTTTT. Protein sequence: CSVEDQGAIYEKLFF. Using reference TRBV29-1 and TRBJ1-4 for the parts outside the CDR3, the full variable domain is SAVISQKPSRDICQRGTSLTIQCQVDSQVTMMFWYRQQPGQSLTLIATANQGSEATYESGFVIDKFPISRPNLTFSTLTVSNMSPEDSSIYLCSVEDQGAIYEKLFFGSGTQLSVL.

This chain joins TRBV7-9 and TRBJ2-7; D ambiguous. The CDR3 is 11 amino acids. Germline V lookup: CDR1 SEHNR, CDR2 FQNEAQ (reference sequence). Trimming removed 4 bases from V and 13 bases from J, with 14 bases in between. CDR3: CASSSDRAIYF. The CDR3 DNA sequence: TGTGCCAGCAGCTCCGACCGGGCCATATACTTC.

The CDR3 coding sequence is TGTGCCAGCAGTTTAGTGGGTCGGACAGGGGTGCCCTACGAGCAGTACTTC. Amino acids: CASSLVGRTGVPYEQYF. This chain links TRBV27 with TRBJ2-7, with TRBD1 identical over 9 bases. V dropped 2 bases and J dropped 2; count of bases not matched to a gene: 10. Germline lookup yields CDR1 MNHEY and CDR2 SMNVEV (reference sequence). The CDR3 runs to 17 residues.

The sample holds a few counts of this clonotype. Written as DNA, the CDR3 is TGTGCCAGCAGTGAAGCGGGTCGGTACAATGAGCAGTTCTTC. It translates to CASSEAGRYNEQFF. J is TRBJ2-5 and V is TRBV6-1; D unclear. The J call is in doubt because the DNA end fits TRBJ2-1 better. Per germline, CDR1 MNHNS and CDR2 SASEGT. The CDR3 consists of 14 residues.